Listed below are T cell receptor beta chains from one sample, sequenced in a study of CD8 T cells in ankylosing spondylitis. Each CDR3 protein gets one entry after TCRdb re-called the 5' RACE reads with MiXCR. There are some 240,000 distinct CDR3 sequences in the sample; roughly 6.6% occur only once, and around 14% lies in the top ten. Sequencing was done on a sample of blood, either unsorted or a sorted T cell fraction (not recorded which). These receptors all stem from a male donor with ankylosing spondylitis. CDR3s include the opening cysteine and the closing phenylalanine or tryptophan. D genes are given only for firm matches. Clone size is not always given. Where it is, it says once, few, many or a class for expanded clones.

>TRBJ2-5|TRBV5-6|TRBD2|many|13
TGTGCCAGCAGAGTTAGCGGGATGGAAACCCAGTACTTC
CASRVSGMETQYF
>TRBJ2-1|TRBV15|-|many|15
TGTGCCACCAGCAGAGAACGCCGACTGGTGAATGAGCAGTTCTTC
CATSRERRLVNEQFF
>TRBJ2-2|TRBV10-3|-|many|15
TGTGCCATCAGTGAAAGACCTGCGGACACCGGGGAGCTGTTTTTT
CAISERPADTGELFF
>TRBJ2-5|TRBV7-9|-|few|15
TGTGCCAGCAGCTTAGTGCACGGTGGACAAGAGACCCAGTACTTC
CASSLVHGGQETQYF
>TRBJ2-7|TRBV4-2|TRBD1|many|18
TGTGCCAGCAGCCATTATCTCTTCGGGACAGGGAGTTCCTACGAGCAGTACTTC
CASSHYLFGTGSSYEQYF
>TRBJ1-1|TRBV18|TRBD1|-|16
TGTGCCAGCTCACCACCGGGGACAGTTTCAAACACTGAAGCTTTCTTT
CASSPPGTVSNTEAFF
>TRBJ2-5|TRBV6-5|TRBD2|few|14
TGTGCCAGCAGTTACGGAGGGGGACTAGCGGGAGTTTATTTC
CASSYGGGLAGVYF
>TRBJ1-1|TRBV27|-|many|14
TGTGCCAGCAGGGAACAGGGTTTTAACACTGAAGCTTTCTTT
CASREQGFNTEAFF
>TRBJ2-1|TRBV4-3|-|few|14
TGCGCCAGCAGCCAAGAAGTAGGGGGGAATGAGCAGTTCTTC
CASSQEVGGNEQFF
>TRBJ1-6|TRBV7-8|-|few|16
TGTGCCAGCAGCTTCGGTTCTGGGGCGCCGGGGTCACCCCTCCACTTT
CASSFGSGAPGSPLHF
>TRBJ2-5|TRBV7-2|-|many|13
TGTGCCAGCCGGGACGCCGCGCAAGAGACCCAGTACTTC
CASRDAAQETQYF
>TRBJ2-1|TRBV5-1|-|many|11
TGCGCCAGCAAGATTTGGAATGAGCAGTTCTTC
CASKIWNEQFF
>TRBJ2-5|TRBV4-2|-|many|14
TGTGCCAGCAGCCAACCCCCGGACCGTCGGACCCAGTACTTC
CASSQPPDRRTQYF
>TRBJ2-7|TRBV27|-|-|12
TGTGCCAGCAGTTTCGGGGGACTTGAGCAGTACTTC
CASSFGGLEQYF
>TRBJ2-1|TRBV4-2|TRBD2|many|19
TGTGCCAGCAGCCGAAAAGAATCACGCGGGAGGGCCCCCTACAATGAGCAGTTCTTC
CASSRKESRGRAPYNEQFF
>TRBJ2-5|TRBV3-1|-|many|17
TGTGCCAGCAGCCAAGATCCGAGGCCTCCGTACCAAGAGACCCAGTACTTC
CASSQDPRPPYQETQYF
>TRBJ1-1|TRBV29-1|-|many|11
TGCAGCGTCGGACAGTACACTGAAGCTTTCTTT
CSVGQYTEAFF
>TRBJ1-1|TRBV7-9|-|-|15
TGTGCCAGCAGCCCCCTTGAAAGGATGAGAACTGAAGCTTTCTTT
CASSPLERMRTEAFF
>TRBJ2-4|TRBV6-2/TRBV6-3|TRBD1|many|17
TGTGCCAGCACCCCTGTTTTGGACAGGGATTTACGAAACATTCAGTACTTC
CASTPVLDRDLRNIQYF
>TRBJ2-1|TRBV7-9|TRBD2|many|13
TGTGCCAGCAGCTTAGCGCGGGGGGTTGAGCAGTTCTTC
CASSLARGVEQFF